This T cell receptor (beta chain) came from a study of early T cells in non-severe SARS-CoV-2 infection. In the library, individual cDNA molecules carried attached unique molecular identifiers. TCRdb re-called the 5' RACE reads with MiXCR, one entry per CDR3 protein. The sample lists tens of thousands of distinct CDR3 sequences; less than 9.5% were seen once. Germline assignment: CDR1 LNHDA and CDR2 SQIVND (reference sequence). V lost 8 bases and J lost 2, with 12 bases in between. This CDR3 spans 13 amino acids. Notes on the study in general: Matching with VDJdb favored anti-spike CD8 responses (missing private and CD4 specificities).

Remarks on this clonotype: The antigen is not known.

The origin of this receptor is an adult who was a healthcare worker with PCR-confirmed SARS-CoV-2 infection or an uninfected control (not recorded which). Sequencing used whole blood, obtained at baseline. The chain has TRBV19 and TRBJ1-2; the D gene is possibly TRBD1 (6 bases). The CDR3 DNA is TGTGCCAGTCGGACAGAGAGCAACTATGGCTACACCTTC. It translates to CASRTESNYGYTF.